This is a list of T cell receptor beta chains from one sample in a study of cytomegalovirus exposure and HLA in healthy donors. Using immunoSEQ multiplex PCR, the repertoire was profiled, and TCRdb retains in-frame clones only, with some absent. The repertoire holds more than 90,000 clones, 81% seen once, with roughly 4% in the top ten. Material for sequencing was PBMCs. The receptors originated from a woman between 65 and 79 years old in good health and CMV-seropositive. Both conserved end residues are part of each CDR3. A D gene is named only where the DNA matches it firmly. Only some rows state a clone size, as once, few, many or a class for expanded clones.

d_gene,abundance,v_gene,j_gene,CDR3aa,CDR3nt
TRBD2,.,TRBV4-1,TRBJ2-5,CASSQDGGRAVNGAQETQYF,TGCGCCAGCAGCCAAGACGGCGGGAGGGCCGTAAACGGGGCACAAGAGACCCAGTACTTC
TRBD1,.,TRBV29-1,TRBJ2-3,CSAGGQGGDTQYF,TGCAGCGCCGGAGGACAGGGCGGAGATACGCAGTATTTT
.,.,TRBV15,TRBJ2-7,CATSRDRGGGSSYEQYF,TGTGCCACCAGCAGAGATAGGGGGGGAGGAAGTTCCTACGAGCAGTACTTC
.,.,TRBV15,TRBJ1-5,CATSRDFNRPGSNQPQHF,TGTGCCACCAGCAGAGATTTTAACAGACCGGGATCCAATCAGCCCCAGCATTTT
.,.,TRBV6-1,TRBJ1-2,CASKISGSNYGHTF,TGTGCCAGCAAAATATCGGGGAGTAACTATGGCCACACCTTC
TRBD1,few,TRBV7-9,TRBJ1-2,CASSLETGMHGYTF,TGTGCCAGCAGCTTAGAGACAGGGATGCATGGCTACACCTTC
.,.,TRBV30,TRBJ2-2,CAWKGELNTGELFF,TGTGCCTGGAAGGGGGAACTGAACACCGGGGAGCTGTTTTTT
.,.,TRBV15,TRBJ1-3,CATSPTGFSGNTIYF,TGTGCCACCAGTCCCACAGGATTCTCTGGAAACACCATATATTTT
TRBD1,once,TRBV18,TRBJ1-2,CASSPIGDSNGYTF,TGTGCCAGCTCACCGATCGGGGACAGCAATGGCTACACCTTC
.,.,TRBV28,TRBJ1-1,CASSLIGSGGTEAFF,TGTGCCAGCAGTTTAATCGGTTCGGGCGGGACTGAAGCTTTCTTT
TRBD1,.,TRBV7-2,TRBJ2-3,CASSSRQGAHTQYF,TGTGCCAGCAGTTCCCGACAGGGGGCACATACGCAGTATTTT
TRBD2,.,TRBV7-9,TRBJ2-5,CASSPGLAGVQETQYF,TGTGCCAGCAGCCCCGGACTAGCGGGAGTGCAAGAGACCCAGTACTTC
TRBD2,once,TRBV12-5,TRBJ2-1,CASGLKSGSKYNEQFF,TGTGCTAGTGGTTTGAAAAGCGGGAGCAAGTACAATGAGCAGTTCTTC
TRBD2,.,TRBV7-2,TRBJ2-3,CASRWTSGGDTQYF,TGTGCCAGCAGGTGGACTAGCGGAGGGGATACGCAGTATTTT
.,.,TRBV7-2,TRBJ2-7,CASSFLATGAYEQYF,TGTGCCAGCAGCTTCTTAGCTACGGGAGCCTACGAGCAGTACTTC
TRBD1,.,TRBV7-9,TRBJ2-3,CSSSRQGQDTQYF,TGTTCCAGCAGCCGACAGGGGCAAGATACGCAGTATTTT
TRBD2,.,TRBV7-8,TRBJ2-4,CASSTGTSGNIQYF,TGTGCCAGCAGCACCGGGACTAGCGGAAACATTCAGTACTTC
TRBD2,.,TRBV5-1,TRBJ2-5,CASSFLAGGARLETQYF,TGCGCCAGCAGCTTTCTAGCGGGAGGCGCAAGACTGGAGACCCAGTACTTC
TRBD1,.,TRBV5-1,TRBJ2-2,CASSFAGTENTGELFF,TGCGCCAGCAGCTTCGCCGGGACAGAAAACACCGGGGAGCTGTTTTTT
TRBD2,.,TRBV7-2,TRBJ2-1,CASSLRRGDEQFF,TGTGCCAGCAGCTTGAGGCGGGGGGATGAGCAGTTCTTC
.,.,TRBV28,TRBJ2-7,CASSEGGRIEQYF,TGTGCCAGCTCAGAGGGGGGGCGCATCGAGCAGTACTTC
.,.,TRBV28,TRBJ1-1,CATKGGAGTEAFF,TGTGCCACCAAAGGGGGAGCGGGAACTGAAGCTTTCTTT
TRBD1,.,TRBV19,TRBJ1-2,CASRDRETGYTF,TGTGCCAGCCGGGACAGGGAGACTGGCTACACCTTC
TRBD2,.,TRBV15,TRBJ2-7,CATSRKLAGYEQYF,TGTGCCACCAGCAGAAAACTAGCGGGCTACGAGCAGTACTTC
TRBD1,.,TRBV7-3,TRBJ2-7,CASSLTFVTGPVRYEQYF,TGTGCCAGCAGCTTAACCTTCGTGACAGGGCCCGTCAGGTACGAGCAGTACTTC
.,few,TRBV18,TRBJ1-1,CASSPDFSEAFF,TGTGCCAGCTCACCCGATTTTAGTGAAGCTTTCTTT
TRBD2,few,TRBV7-2,TRBJ2-3,CASSSLPGLAGGPGDTQYF,TGTGCCAGCAGCTCACTACCGGGACTAGCGGGAGGGCCAGGGGATACGCAGTATTTT
.,.,TRBV5-8,TRBJ2-1,CASSLLSPTYYEQFF,TGTGCCAGCAGCTTGCTGTCTCCCACCTATTATGAGCAGTTCTTC
.,once,TRBV30,TRBJ1-5,CAWSERQGQPQHF,TGTGCCTGGAGTGAGCGGCAGGGGCAGCCCCAGCATTTT
.,.,TRBV29-1,TRBJ1-1,CSVTVGLRNTEAFF,TGCAGCGTTACGGTAGGACTGAGGAACACTGAAGCTTTCTTT
.,.,TRBV29-1,TRBJ2-1,CSVGLLSEQFF,TGCAGCGTGGGGCTACTCTCGGAGCAGTTCTTC
.,few,TRBV6-6,TRBJ1-3,CASSYTGYGNTIYF,TGTGCCAGCAGTTATACGGGTTATGGAAACACCATATATTTT
TRBD1,.,TRBV11-3,TRBJ2-2,CASSPGQSNTGELFF,TGTGCCAGCAGCCCGGGACAGTCGAACACCGGGGAGCTGTTTTTT
TRBD1,.,TRBV30,TRBJ1-6,CAWSAGGTGSSPLHF,TGTGCCTGGAGCGCCGGCGGGACAGGGTCTTCACCCCTCCACTTT
.,.,TRBV7-2,TRBJ1-2,CASSSRQALPYGYTF,TGTGCCAGCAGCTCACGACAGGCCTTACCCTATGGCTACACCTTC
.,.,TRBV13,TRBJ1-4,CASSLRGYAQKLFF,TGTGCCAGCAGCTTAAGGGGGTATGCACAAAAACTGTTTTTT